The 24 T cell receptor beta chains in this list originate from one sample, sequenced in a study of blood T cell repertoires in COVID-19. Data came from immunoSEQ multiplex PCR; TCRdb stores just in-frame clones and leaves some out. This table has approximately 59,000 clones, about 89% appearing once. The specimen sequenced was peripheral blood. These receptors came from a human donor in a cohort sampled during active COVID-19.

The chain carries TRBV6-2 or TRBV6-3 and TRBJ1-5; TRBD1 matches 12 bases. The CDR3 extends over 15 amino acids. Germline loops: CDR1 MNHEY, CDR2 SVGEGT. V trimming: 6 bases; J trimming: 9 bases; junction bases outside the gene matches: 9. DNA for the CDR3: TGTGCCAGCAGCCCGGGACAGGGGGCGCGAGGGCCCCAGCATTTT. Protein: CASSPGQGARGPQHF.

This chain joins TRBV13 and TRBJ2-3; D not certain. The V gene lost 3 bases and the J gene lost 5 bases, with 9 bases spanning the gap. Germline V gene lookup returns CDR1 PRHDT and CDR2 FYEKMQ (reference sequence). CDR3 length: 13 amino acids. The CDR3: CASSLASRDTQYF. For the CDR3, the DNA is TGTGCCAGCAGCTTGGCTTCTCGAGATACGCAGTATTTT.

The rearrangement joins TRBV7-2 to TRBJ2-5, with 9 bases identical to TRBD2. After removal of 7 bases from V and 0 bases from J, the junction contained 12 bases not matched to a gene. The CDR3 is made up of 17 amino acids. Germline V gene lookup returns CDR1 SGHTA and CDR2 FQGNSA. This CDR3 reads CASNKRGAQQYQETQYF. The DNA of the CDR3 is TGTGCCAGCAATAAGCGGGGGGCCCAACAGTACCAAGAGACCCAGTACTTC.

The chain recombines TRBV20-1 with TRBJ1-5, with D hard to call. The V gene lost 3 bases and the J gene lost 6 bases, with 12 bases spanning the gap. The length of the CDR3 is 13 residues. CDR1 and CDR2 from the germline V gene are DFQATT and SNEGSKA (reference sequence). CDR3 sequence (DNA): TGCAGTGCTAGTACGGCGGTTTCTCAGCCCCAGCATTTT. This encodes CSASTAVSQPQHF.

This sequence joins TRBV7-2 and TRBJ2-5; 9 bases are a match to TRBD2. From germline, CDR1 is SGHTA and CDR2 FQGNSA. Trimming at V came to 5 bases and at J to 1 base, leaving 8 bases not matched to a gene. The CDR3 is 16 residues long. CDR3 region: CASSEPGGGAQETQYF. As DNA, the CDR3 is TGTGCCAGCAGCGAACCGGGCGGGGGGGCCCAAGAGACCCAGTACTTC.

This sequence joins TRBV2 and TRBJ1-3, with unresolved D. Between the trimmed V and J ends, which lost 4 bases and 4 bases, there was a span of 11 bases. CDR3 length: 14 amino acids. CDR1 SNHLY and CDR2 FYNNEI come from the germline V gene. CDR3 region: CASSVWLPGNTIYF. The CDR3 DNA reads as TGTGCCAGCAGTGTCTGGCTCCCCGGAAACACCATATATTTT.

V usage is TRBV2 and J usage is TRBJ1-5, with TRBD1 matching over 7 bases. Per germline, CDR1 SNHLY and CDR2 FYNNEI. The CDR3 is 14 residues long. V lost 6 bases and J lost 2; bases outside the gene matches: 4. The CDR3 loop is CASRRDSGNQPQHF. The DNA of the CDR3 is TGTGCCAGCAGAAGGGACAGCGGCAATCAGCCCCAGCATTTT.

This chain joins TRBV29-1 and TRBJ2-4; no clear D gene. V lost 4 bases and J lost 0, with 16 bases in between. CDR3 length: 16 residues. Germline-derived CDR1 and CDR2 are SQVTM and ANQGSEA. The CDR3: CSVAPGTAGAKNIQYF. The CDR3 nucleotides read TGCAGCGTTGCCCCAGGAACGGCAGGAGCCAAAAACATTCAGTACTTC.

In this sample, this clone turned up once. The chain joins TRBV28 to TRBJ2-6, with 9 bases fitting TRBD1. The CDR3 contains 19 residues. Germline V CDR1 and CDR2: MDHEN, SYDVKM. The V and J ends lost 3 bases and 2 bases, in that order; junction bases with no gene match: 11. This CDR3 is CASSFPPGQGSAGANVLTF. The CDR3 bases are TGTGCCAGCAGTTTCCCTCCGGGACAGGGATCGGCTGGGGCCAACGTCCTGACTTTC. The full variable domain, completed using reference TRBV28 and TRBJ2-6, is DVKVTQSSRYLVKRTGEKVFLECVQDMDHENMFWYRQDPGLGLRLIYFSYDVKMKEKGDIPEGYSVSREKKERFSLILESASTNQTSMYLCASSFPPGQGSAGANVLTFGAGSRLTVL.

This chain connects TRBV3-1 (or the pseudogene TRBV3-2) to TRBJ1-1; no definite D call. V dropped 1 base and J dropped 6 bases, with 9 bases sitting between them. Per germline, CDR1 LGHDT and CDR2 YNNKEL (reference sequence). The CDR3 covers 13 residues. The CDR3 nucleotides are TGTGCCAGCAGCCAAGGAGGGATCTCTGAAGCTTTCTTT. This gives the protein CASSQGGISEAFF.

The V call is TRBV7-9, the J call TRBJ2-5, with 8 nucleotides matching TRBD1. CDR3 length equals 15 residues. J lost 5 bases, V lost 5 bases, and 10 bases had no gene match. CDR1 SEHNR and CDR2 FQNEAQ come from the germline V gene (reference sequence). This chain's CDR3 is CASSTQGARGETQYF. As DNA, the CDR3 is TGTGCCAGCAGCACTCAGGGGGCGCGTGGGGAGACCCAGTACTTC.

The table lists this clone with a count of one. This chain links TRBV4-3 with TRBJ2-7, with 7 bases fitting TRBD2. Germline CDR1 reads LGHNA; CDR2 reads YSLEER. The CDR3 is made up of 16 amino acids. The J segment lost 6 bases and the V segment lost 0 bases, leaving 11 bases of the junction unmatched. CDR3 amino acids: CASSQDGPPTGGEQYF. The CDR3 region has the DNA TGCGCCAGCAGCCAAGATGGTCCCCCTACGGGGGGCGAGCAGTACTTC.

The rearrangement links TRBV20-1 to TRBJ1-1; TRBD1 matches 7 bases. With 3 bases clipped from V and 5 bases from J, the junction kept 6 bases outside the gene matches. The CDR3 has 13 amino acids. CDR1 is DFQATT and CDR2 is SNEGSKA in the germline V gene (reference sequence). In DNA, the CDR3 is TGCAGTGCTAGTACAGGGGTTGTGACTGAAGCTTTCTTT. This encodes CSASTGVVTEAFF.

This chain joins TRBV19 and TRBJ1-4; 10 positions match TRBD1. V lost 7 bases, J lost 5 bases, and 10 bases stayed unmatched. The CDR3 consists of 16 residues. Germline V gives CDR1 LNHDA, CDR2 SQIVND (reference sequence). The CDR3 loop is CASTRTPGQGNEKLFF. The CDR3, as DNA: TGTGCCAGTACCCGAACTCCGGGACAGGGGAATGAAAAACTGTTTTTT.

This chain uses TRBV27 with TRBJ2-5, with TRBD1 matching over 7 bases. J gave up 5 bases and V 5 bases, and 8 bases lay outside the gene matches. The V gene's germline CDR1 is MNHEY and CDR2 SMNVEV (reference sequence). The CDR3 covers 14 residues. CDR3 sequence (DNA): TGTGCCAGCAGTGAGACAGGGTCGCGGGAGACCCAGTACTTC. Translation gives CASSETGSRETQYF.

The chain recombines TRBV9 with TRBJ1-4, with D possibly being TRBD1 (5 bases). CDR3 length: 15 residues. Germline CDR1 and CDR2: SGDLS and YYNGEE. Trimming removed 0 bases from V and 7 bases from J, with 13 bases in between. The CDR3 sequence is CASSVGGGVGEKLFF. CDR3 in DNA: TGTGCCAGCAGCGTAGGTGGGGGGGTCGGTGAAAAACTGTTTTTT.

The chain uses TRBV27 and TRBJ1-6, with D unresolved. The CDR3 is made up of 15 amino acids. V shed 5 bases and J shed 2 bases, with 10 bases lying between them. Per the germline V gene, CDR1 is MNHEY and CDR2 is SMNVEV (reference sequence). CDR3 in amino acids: CASSGRATYNSPLHF. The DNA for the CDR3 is TGTGCCAGCAGTGGGAGGGCTACCTATAATTCACCCCTCCACTTT.

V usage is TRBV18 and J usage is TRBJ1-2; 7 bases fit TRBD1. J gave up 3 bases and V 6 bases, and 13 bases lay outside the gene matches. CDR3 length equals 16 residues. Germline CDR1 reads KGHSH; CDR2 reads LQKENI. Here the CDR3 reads CASSALSRQGYYGYTF. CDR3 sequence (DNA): TGTGCCAGCTCGGCCCTTTCTCGACAGGGCTACTATGGCTACACCTTC.

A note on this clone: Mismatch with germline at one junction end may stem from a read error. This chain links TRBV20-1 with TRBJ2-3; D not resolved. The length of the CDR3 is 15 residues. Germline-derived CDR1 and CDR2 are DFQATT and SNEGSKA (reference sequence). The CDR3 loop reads CSASELNVFSDTQYF. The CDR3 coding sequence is TGCAGCGCTAGTGAACTCAACGTGTTTTCAGATACGCAGTATTTT.

CDR3: CASTEGGWSPLHF. As DNA, the CDR3 is TGTGCCAGCACCGAAGGAGGGTGGTCACCCCTCCACTTT. The chain carries TRBV6-5 and TRBJ1-6, with D unclear. V was shortened by 7 bases and J by 10 bases, with 14 bases between the two germline ends. The CDR3 extends over 13 amino acids. Looked up from germline, CDR1 is MNHEY and CDR2 is SVGAGI.

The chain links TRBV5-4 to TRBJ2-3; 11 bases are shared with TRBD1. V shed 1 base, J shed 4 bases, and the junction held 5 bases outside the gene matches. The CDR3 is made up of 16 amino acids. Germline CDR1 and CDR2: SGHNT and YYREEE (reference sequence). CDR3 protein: CASSLLDRGQSDTQYF. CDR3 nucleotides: TGTGCCAGCAGCTTGTTGGACAGGGGGCAGTCAGATACGCAGTATTTT. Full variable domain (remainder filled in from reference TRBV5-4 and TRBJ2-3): ETGVTQSPTHLIKTRGQQVTLRCSSQSGHNTVSWYQQALGQGPQFIFQYYREEENGRGNFPPRFSGLQFPNYSSELNVNALELDDSALYLCASSLLDRGQSDTQYFGPGTRLTVL.

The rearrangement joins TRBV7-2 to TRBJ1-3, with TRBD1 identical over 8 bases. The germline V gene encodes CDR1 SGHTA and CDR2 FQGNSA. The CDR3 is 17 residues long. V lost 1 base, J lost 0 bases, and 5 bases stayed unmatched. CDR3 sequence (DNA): TGTGCCAGCAGCTTAGGCCCAGGGGGCGCCTCTGGAAACACCATATATTTT. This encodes CASSLGPGGASGNTIYF.

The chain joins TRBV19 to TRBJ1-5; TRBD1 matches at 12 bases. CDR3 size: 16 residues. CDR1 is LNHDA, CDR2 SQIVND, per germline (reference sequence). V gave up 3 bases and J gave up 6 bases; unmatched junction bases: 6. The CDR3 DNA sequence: TGTGCCAGTAGTATCCGGGACAGGGGGCTTGGTCAGCCCCAGCATTTT. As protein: CASSIRDRGLGQPQHF.

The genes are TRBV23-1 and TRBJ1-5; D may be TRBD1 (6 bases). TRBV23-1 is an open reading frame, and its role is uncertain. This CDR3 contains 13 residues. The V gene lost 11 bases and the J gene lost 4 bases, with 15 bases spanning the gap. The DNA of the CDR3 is TGCGCCCGCCTTAGGGACAAAAATCAGCCCCAGCATTTT. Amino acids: CARLRDKNQPQHF.